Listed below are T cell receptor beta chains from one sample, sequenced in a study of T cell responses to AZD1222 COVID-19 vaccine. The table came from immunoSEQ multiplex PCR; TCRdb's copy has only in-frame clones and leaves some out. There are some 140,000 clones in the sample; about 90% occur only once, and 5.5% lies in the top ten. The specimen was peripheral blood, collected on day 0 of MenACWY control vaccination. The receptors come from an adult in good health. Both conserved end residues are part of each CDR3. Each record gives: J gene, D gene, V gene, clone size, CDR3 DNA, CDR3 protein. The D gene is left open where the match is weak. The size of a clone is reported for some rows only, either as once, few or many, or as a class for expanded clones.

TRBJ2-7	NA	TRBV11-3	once	TGTGCCAGCAGCCCGCTGGGCGGGGCAAACTCCTACGAGCAGTACTTC	CASSPLGGANSYEQYF
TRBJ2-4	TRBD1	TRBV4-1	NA	TGCGCCAGCAGCCAGGCCACGGACAGGGCGGCCAAAAACATTCAGTACTTC	CASSQATDRAAKNIQYF
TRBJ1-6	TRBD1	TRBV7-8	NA	TGTGCCAGCAGCTTAGGGGACAGGGATTCACCCCTCCACTTT	CASSLGDRDSPLHF
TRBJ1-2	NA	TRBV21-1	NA	TGTGCCCGGGGCCCTCCGGCGAGCTATGGCTACACCTTC	CARGPPASYGYTF
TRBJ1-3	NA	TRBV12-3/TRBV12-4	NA	TGTGCCAGCAGTTTCAGCTCTGGAAACACCATATATTTT	CASSFSSGNTIYF
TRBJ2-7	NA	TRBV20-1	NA	TGCAGTGCTAGTCCCCACTACAGGGAAGAGCAGTACTTC	CSASPHYREEQYF
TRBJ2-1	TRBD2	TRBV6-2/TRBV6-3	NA	TGTGCCAGCAGTCGACTAGCGGGAGGTTACAATGAGCAGTTCTTC	CASSRLAGGYNEQFF
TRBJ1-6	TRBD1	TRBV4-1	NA	TGCGCCAGCAGCCTAGGACAGGAAAGAGGAGGCTCACCCCTCCACTTT	CASSLGQERGGSPLHF
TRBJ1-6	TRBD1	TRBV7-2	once	TGTGCCAGCAGCATCCTAGGACAGGGGGCGAATAATTCACCCCTCCACTTT	CASSILGQGANNSPLHF
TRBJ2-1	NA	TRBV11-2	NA	TGTGCCAGCAGCAGCGGACTACAACCTTACAATGAGCAGTTCTTC	CASSSGLQPYNEQFF
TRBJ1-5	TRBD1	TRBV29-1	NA	TGCAGCGTCGACCCCCAGACAGGGGGCTTGCAGCCCCAGCATTTT	CSVDPQTGGLQPQHF
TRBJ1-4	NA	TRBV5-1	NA	TGCGCCAGCAGCTTGAGGACACCTGCAACTAATGAAAAACTGTTTTTT	CASSLRTPATNEKLFF
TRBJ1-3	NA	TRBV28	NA	TGTGCCAGCAGTTCCAGGAACTCTGGAAACACCATATATTTT	CASSSRNSGNTIYF
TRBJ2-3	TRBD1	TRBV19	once	TGTGCCAGTAGCCGGACAGGGCTCGGCACAGATACGCAGTATTTT	CASSRTGLGTDTQYF
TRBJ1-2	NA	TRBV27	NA	TGTGCCAGCAGTTTGGAGGGGACATTTGACTATGGCTACACCTTC	CASSLEGTFDYGYTF
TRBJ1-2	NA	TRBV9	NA	TGTGCCAGCAGCGCCCCCGGCTATGGCTACACCTTC	CASSAPGYGYTF
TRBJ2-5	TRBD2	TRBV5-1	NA	TGCGCCAGCAGCCTAGCGGGAGCGCAGGAGACCCAGTACTTC	CASSLAGAQETQYF
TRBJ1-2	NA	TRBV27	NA	TGTGCCAGCAGCCTAGACCGCGGGGGTGGCTACACCTTC	CASSLDRGGGYTF
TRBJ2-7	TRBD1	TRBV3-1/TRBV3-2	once	TGTGCCAGCAGCCAGGGACAGGGTTACGAGCAGTACTTC	CASSQGQGYEQYF
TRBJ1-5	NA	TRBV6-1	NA	TGTGCCAGCAGTGAGGGGGCGCGCAATCAGCCCCAGCATTTT	CASSEGARNQPQHF
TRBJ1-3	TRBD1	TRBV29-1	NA	TGCAGCGTTCAGGGGGGCACTAACTCTGGAAACACCATATATTTT	CSVQGGTNSGNTIYF
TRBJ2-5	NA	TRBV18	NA	TGTGCCAGCTCACTAATGGCTCAAGAGACCCAGTACTTC	CASSLMAQETQYF
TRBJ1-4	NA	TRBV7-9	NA	TGTGCCAGCAGCCTACAGGGTAATGAAAAACTGTTTTTT	CASSLQGNEKLFF
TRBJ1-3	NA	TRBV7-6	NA	TGTGCCAGCAGCTTGGCGGTAGCGGGTAGAACTGGAAACACCATATATTTT	CASSLAVAGRTGNTIYF
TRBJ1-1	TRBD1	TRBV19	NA	TGTGCCAGTAATCACCGACAGGGGGGCACTGAAGCTTTCTTT	CASNHRQGGTEAFF
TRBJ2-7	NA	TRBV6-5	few	TGTGCCAGCAGTTACCAGGGACTCCAGTACTTC	CASSYQGLQYF
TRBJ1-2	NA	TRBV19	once	TGTGCCAGTAGTTCAGGACAGAACTTTATGGCTAGAACCTTC	CASSSGQNFMARTF
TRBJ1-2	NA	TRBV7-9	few	TGTGCCAGCAGCTTAGATACAGGAGGCGGCTACACCTTC	CASSLDTGGGYTF
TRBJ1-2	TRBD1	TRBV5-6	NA	TGTGCCAGCAGCTTATTCGACAGGGGCTATGGCTACACCTTC	CASSLFDRGYGYTF
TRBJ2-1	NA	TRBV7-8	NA	TGTGCCAGCAGCGAAATATGGGGTTTCAATGAGCAGTTCTTC	CASSEIWGFNEQFF
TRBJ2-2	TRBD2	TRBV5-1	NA	TGCGCCAGCAGCTGGAGTCCCCCGGGACTAGCGAACACCGGGGAGCTGTTTTTT	CASSWSPPGLANTGELFF
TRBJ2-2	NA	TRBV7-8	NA	TGTGCCAGCAGCCGACCCAACACCGGGGAGCTGTTTTTT	CASSRPNTGELFF
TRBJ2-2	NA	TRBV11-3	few	TGTGCCAGCAGCTCAAAAGGGCCTGTCACCGGGGAGCTGTTTTTT	CASSSKGPVTGELFF
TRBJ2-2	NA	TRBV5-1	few	TGCGCCAGCAGCCCGATCTTTGCAGGGCTGAACACCGGGGAGCTGTTTTTT	CASSPIFAGLNTGELFF
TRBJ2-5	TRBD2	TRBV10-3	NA	TGTGCCATCAGTGAGTCACCTAGCGGGAGAGAGACCCAGTACTTC	CAISESPSGRETQYF
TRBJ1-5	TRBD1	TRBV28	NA	TGTGCCAGCACCCGGAGGGACAGGGGGCGGAATCAGCCCCAGCATTTT	CASTRRDRGRNQPQHF
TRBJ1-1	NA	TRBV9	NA	TGTGCCAGCAGCGTAGGCAGGGTTGGACAGAGGGCTTTCTTT	CASSVGRVGQRAFF
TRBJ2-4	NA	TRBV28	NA	TGTGCCAGCAGGTCCCGGAAGGACATTCAGTACTTC	CASRSRKDIQYF
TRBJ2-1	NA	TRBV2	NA	TGTGCCAGCATGAGGACCTCCTACAATGAGCAGTTCTTC	CASMRTSYNEQFF
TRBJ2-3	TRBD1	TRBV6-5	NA	TGTGCCAGCAGCGACACAGGGGTAGCGCAGTATTTT	CASSDTGVAQYF
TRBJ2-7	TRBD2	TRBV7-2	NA	TGTGCCAGCAGCCCGCGAGGTAGCGGGAGGGGGGTTGGAGATAGTGAGCAGTACTTC	CASSPRGSGRGVGDSEQYF
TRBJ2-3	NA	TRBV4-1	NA	TGCGCCAGCAGCCAAGTTTGGTCGGGCCAAGCTAATACGCAGTATTTT	CASSQVWSGQANTQYF
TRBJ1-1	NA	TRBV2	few	TGTGCCAGCAGTGAACAGGGTATGGGTGAAGCTTTCTTT	CASSEQGMGEAFF
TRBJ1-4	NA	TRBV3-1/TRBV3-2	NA	TGTGCCAGCAGCCAGTGGGCGGAAGGAAGTGAAAAACTGTTTTTT	CASSQWAEGSEKLFF
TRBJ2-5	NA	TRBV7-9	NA	TGTGCCAGCAGCCTTACAGGGAGCCAAGAGACCCAGTACTTC	CASSLTGSQETQYF
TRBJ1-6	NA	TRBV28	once	TGTGCATCGTGTCCGCGGATCTCACCCCTCCACTTT	CASCPRISPLHF
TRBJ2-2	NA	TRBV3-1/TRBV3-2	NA	TGTGCCAGCAGCCAAGATCGGCAGGGTACCGCCGGGGAGCTGTTTTTT	CASSQDRQGTAGELFF
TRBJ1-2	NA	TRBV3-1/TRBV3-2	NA	TGTGCCAGCAGCCGAGATTACTATGGCTACACCTTC	CASSRDYYGYTF
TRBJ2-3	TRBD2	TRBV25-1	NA	TGTGCCAGCAGGACCTCGGGACTAGCGGGGACATACACAGATACGCAGTATTTT	CASRTSGLAGTYTDTQYF
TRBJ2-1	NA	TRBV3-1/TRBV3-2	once	TGTGCCAGCAGCCATCACGAGAGCTCCTACAATGAGCAGTTCTTC	CASSHHESSYNEQFF
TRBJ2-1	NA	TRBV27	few	TGTGCCAGCAGTCTAGAAGGCAGGGGGGTTGTCAATGAGCAGTTCTTC	CASSLEGRGVVNEQFF
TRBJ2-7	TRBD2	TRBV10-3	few	TGTGCCATCAGCCAACTAGCGGGCACCCACGAGCAGTACTTC	CAISQLAGTHEQYF
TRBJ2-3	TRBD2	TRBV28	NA	TGTGCCAGCAGTTTACCCCACCTAGCGGGGGGGGGAGATACGCAGTATTTT	CASSLPHLAGGGDTQYF
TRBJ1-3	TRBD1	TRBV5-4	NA	TGTGCCAGCAGTCCGGACAGGGCCCTCTCTGGAAACACCATATATTTT	CASSPDRALSGNTIYF